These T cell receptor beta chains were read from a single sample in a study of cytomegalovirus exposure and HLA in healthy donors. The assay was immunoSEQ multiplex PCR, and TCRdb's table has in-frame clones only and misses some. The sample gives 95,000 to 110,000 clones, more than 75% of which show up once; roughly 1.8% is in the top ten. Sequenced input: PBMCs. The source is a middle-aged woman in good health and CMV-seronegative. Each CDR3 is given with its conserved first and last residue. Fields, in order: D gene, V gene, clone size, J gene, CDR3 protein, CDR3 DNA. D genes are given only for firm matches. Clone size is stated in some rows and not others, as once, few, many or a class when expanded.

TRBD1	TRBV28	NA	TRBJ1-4	CASREGASGSTNEKLFF	TGTGCCAGCCGTGAGGGGGCCTCCGGTAGTACTAATGAAAAACTGTTTTTT
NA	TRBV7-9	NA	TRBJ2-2	CASSLVGGHNTGELFF	TGTGCCAGCAGCTTGGTCGGGGGGCATAACACCGGGGAGCTGTTTTTT
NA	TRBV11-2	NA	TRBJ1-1	CASRLLDRTEAFF	TGTGCCAGCAGACTACTTGACAGGACTGAAGCTTTCTTT
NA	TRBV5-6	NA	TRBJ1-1	CASSYVRGEAFF	TGTGCCAGCAGCTATGTCAGGGGAGAAGCTTTCTTT
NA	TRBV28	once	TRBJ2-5	CASSFLGRTQYF	TGTGCCAGCAGTTTCCTCGGGAGGACCCAGTACTTC
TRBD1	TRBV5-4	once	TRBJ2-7	CASTGQGAYEQYF	TGTGCCAGCACCGGACAGGGGGCCTACGAGCAGTACTTC
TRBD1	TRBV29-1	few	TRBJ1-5	CSVEDGTGGNQPQHF	TGCAGCGTTGAAGATGGGACAGGGGGCAATCAGCCCCAGCATTTT
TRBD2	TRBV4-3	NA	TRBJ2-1	CASSQDPVVTLAGVGEQFF	TGCGCCAGCAGCCAAGATCCGGTCGTGACCCTAGCGGGAGTGGGTGAGCAGTTCTTC
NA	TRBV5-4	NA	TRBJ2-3	CASSLGRVPTDTQYF	TGTGCCAGCAGCCTCGGGAGAGTCCCCACAGATACGCAGTATTTT
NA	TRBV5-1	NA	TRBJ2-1	CASSPGLDNEQFF	TGCGCCAGCAGCCCGGGACTGGACAATGAGCAGTTCTTC
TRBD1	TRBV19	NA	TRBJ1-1	CASGLTGVVQAFF	TGTGCCAGTGGGCTGACAGGGGTGGTACAAGCTTTCTTT
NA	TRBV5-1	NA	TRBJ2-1	CASSLLPRDAEQFF	TGCGCCAGCAGCTTGTTGCCCCGGGATGCGGAGCAGTTCTTC
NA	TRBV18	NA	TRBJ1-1	CASSPLGEEAFF	TGTGCCAGCTCACCGTTAGGGGAGGAGGCTTTCTTT